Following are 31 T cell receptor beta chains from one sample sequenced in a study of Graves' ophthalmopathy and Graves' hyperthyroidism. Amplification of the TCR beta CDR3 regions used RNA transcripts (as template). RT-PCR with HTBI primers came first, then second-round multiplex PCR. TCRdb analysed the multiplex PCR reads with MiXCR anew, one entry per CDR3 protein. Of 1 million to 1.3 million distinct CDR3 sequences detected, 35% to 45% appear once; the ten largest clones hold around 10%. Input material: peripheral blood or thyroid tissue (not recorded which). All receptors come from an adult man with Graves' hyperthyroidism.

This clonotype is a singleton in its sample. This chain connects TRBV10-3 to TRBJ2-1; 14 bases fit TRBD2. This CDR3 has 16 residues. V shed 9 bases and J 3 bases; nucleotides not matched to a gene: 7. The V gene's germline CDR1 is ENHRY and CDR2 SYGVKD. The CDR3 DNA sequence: TGTGCCATAGGACTAGCGGGGGGCAGGAGCTACAATGAGCAGTTCTTC. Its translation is CAIGLAGGRSYNEQFF.

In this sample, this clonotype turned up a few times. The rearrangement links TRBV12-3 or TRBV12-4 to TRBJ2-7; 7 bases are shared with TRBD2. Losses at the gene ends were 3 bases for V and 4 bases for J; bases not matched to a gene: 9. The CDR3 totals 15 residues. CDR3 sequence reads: CASSFSASGVYEQYF. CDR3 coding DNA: TGTGCCAGCAGTTTTAGTGCGAGCGGGGTTTACGAGCAGTACTTC.

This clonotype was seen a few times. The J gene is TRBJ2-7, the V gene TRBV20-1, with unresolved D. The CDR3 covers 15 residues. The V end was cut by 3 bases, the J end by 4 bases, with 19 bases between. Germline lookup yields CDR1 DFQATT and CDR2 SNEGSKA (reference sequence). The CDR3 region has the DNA TGCAGTGCTAGGGTCCCGGCACAGACCCCTTACGAGCAGTACTTC. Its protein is CSARVPAQTPYEQYF.

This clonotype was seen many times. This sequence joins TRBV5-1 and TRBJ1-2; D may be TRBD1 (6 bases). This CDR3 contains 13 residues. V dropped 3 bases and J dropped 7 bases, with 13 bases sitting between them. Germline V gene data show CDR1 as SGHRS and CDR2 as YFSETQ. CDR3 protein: CASSSAGGPGYTF. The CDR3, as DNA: TGCGCCAGCAGCTCTGCCGGGGGGCCTGGCTACACCTTC. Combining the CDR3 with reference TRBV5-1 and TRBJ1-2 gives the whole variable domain KAGVTQTPRYLIKTRGQQVTLSCSPISGHRSVSWYQQTPGQGLQFLFEYFSETQRNKGNFPGRFSGRQFSNSRSEMNVSTLELGDSALYLCASSSAGGPGYTFGSGTRLTVV.

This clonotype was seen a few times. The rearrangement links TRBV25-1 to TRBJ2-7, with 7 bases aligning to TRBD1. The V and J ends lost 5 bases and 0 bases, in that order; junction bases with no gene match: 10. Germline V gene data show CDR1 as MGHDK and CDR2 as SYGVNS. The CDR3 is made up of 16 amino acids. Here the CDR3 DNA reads TGTGCCAGCAGTTCGCCGGGACAGAGTAACTCCTACGAGCAGTACTTC. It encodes CASSSPGQSNSYEQYF.

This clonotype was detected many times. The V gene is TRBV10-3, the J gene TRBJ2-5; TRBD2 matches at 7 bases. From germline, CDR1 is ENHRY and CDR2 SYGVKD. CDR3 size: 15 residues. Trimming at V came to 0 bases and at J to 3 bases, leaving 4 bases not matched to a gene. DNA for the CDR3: TGTGCCATCAGTGAGTCTACCAGCGGGAAAGAGACCCAGTACTTC. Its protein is CAISESTSGKETQYF.

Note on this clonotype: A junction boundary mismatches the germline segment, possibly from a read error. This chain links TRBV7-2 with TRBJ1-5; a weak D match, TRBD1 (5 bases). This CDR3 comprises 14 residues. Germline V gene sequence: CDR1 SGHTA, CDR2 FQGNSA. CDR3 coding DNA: TGTGCCAGCAGCCACGGCGGGGGTAATCACCCCCAGCATTTT. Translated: CASSHGGGNHPQHF.

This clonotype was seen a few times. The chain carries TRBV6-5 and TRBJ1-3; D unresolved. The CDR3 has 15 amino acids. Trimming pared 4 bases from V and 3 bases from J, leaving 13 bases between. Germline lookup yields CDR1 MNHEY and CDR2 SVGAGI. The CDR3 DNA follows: TGTGCCAGCAGTTTGAGTCGTCTGTTTGGAAACACCATATATTTT. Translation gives CASSLSRLFGNTIYF.

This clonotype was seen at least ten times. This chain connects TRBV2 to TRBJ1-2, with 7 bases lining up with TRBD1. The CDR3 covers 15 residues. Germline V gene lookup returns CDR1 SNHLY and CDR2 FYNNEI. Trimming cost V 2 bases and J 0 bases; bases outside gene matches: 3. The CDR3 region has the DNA TGTGCCAGCAGTGAAATCCAGGGGGCTAACTATGGCTACACCTTC. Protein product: CASSEIQGANYGYTF.

For the CDR3, the DNA is TGTGCCAGCAGCGTAGGGAGGACTAGCGGGATCGGAGAGACCCAGTACTTC. Translated: CASSVGRTSGIGETQYF. V gene TRBV9 combines with J gene TRBJ2-5, with 12 bases identical to TRBD2. CDR1 and CDR2 from the germline V gene are SGDLS and YYNGEE. The CDR3 consists of 17 residues. Unmatched junction bases numbered 7, after V lost 0 bases and J lost 4 bases. Full variable domain (rest looked up from reference TRBV9 and TRBJ2-5): DSGVTQTPKHLITATGQRVTLRCSPRSGDLSVYWYQQSLDQGLQFLIQYYNGEERAKGNILERFSAQQFPDLHSELNLSSLELGDSALYFCASSVGRTSGIGETQYFGPGTRLLVL.

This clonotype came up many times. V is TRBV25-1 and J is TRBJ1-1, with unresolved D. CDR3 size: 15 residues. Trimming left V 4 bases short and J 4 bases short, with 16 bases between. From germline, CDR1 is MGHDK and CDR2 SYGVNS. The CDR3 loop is CASSGRIEGGTEAFF. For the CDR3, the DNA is TGTGCCAGCAGTGGAAGGATTGAGGGTGGCACTGAAGCTTTCTTT.

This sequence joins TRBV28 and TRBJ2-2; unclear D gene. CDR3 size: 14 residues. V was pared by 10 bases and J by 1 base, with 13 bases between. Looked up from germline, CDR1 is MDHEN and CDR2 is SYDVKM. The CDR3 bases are TGTGCCATCCCAACCGGAAGGAACACCGGGGAGCTGTTTTTT. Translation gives CAIPTGRNTGELFF. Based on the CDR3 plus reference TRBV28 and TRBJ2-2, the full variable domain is DVKVTQSSRYLVKRTGEKVFLECVQDMDHENMFWYRQDPGLGLRLIYFSYDVKMKEKGDIPEGYSVSREKKERFSLILESASTNQTSMYLCAIPTGRNTGELFFGEGSRLTVL.

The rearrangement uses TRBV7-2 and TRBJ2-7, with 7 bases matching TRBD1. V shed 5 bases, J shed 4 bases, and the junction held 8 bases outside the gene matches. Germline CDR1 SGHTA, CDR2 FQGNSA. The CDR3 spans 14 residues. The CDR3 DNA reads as TGTGCCAGCAGCCGTACAGGGGTATTTTACGAGCAGTACTTC. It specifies CASSRTGVFYEQYF.

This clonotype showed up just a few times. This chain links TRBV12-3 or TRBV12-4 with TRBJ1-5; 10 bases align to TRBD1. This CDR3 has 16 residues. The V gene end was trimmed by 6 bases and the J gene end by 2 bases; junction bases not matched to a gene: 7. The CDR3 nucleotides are TGTGCCAGCAGCATTAGGGACAGGGGAGGCAATCAGCCCCAGCATTTT. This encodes CASSIRDRGGNQPQHF.

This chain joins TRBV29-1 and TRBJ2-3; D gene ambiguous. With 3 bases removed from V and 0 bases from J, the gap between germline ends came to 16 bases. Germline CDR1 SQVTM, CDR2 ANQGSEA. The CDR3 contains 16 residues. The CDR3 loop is CSVDLRTETSTDTQYF. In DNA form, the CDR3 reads TGCAGCGTTGATCTTAGAACAGAGACTAGCACAGATACGCAGTATTTT.

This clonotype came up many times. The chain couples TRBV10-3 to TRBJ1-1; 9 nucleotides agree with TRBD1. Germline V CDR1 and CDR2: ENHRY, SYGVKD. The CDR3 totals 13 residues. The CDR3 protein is CATGQGKNTEAFF. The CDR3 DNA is TGTGCAACCGGACAGGGGAAGAACACTGAAGCTTTCTTT.

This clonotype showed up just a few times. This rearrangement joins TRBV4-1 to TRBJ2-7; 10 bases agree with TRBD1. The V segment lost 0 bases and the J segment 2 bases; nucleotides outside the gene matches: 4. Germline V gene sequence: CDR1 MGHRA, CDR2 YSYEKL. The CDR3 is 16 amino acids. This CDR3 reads CASSQERTGGPYEQYF. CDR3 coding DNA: TGCGCCAGCAGCCAAGAAAGGACAGGGGGGCCCTACGAGCAGTACTTC.

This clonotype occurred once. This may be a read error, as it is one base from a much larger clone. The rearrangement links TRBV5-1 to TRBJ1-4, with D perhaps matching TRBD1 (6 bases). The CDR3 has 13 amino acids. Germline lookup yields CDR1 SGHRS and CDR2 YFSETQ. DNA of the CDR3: TGCGCCAGCAAAGGGACAAGGAATGAAAGACTGTTTTTT. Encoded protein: CASKGTRNERLFF.

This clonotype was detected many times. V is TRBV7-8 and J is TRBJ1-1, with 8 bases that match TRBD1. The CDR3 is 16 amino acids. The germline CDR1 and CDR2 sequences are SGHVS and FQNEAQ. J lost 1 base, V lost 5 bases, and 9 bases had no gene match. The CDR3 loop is CASSEPGGARNTEAFF. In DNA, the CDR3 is TGTGCCAGCAGCGAACCAGGGGGCGCACGGAACACTGAAGCTTTCTTT.

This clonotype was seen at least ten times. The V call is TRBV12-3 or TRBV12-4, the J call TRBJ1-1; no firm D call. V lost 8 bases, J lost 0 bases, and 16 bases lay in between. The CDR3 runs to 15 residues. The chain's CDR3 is CASVHGEQLNTEAFF. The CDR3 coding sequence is TGTGCCAGCGTTCACGGGGAGCAGCTGAACACTGAAGCTTTCTTT.

CDR3 loop: CASSPWGASGGPLHF. As DNA, the CDR3 is TGTGCCAGCAGCCCTTGGGGGGCCTCAGGGGGACCCCTCCACTTT. V and J are TRBV7-2 and TRBJ1-6, with 7 bases aligning to TRBD1. Per germline, CDR1 SGHTA and CDR2 FQGNSA. The V gene end was trimmed by 5 bases and the J gene end by 12 bases; junction bases not matched to a gene: 13. This CDR3 comprises 15 residues.

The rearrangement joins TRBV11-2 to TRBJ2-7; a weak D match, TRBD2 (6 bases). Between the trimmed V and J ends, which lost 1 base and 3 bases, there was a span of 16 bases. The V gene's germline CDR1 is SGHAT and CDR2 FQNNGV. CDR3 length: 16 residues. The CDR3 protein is CASSLGFGGQLYEQYF. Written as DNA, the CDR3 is TGTGCCAGCAGCTTAGGCTTTGGAGGGCAGCTCTACGAGCAGTACTTC.

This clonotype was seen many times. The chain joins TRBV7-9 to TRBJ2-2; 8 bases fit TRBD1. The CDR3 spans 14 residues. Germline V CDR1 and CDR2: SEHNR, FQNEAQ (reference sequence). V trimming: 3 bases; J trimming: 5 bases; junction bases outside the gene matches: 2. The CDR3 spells CASSLTGETGELFF. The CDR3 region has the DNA TGTGCCAGCAGCTTGACAGGGGAAACCGGGGAGCTGTTTTTT.

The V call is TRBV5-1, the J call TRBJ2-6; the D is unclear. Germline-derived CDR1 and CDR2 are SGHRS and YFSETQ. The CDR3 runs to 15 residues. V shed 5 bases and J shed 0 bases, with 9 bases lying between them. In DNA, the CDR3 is TGCGCCAGCAGGGAAGGTTACTCTGGGGCCAACGTCCTGACTTTC. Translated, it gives CASREGYSGANVLTF. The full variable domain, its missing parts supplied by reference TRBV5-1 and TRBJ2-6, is KAGVTQTPRYLIKTRGQQVTLSCSPISGHRSVSWYQQTPGQGLQFLFEYFSETQRNKGNFPGRFSGRQFSNSRSEMNVSTLELGDSALYLCASREGYSGANVLTFGAGSRLTVL.

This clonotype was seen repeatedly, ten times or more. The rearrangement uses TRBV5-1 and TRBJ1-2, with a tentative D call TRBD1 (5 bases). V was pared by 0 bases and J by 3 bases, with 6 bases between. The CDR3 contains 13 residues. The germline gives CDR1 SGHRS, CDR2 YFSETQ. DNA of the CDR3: TGCGCCAGCAGCTTGGTGACAGACTATGGCTACACCTTC. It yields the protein CASSLVTDYGYTF. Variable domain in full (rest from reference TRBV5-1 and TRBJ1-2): KAGVTQTPRYLIKTRGQQVTLSCSPISGHRSVSWYQQTPGQGLQFLFEYFSETQRNKGNFPGRFSGRQFSNSRSEMNVSTLELGDSALYLCASSLVTDYGYTFGSGTRLTVV.

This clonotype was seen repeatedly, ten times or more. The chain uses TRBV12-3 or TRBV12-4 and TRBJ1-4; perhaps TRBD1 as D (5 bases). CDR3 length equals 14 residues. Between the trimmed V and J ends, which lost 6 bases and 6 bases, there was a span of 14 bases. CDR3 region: CASSRRDRDEKLFF. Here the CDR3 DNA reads TGTGCCAGCAGCCGTAGGGACCGGGATGAAAAACTGTTTTTT.

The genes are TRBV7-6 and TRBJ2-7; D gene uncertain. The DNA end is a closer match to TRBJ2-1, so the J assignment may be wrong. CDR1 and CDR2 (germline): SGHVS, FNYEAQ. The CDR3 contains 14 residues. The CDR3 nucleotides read TGTGCCAGCAGCTTAGTGCGATCTGGACCTGAGCAGTTCTTC. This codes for CASSLVRSGPEQFF.

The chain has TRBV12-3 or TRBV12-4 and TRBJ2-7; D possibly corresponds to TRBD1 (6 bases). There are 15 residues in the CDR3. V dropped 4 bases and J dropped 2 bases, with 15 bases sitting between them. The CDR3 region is CASSSWTEKPYEQYF. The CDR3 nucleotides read TGTGCCAGCAGTTCCTGGACAGAAAAACCCTACGAGCAGTACTTC.

The CDR3 nucleotides read TGTGCCAGCAGCTTAGTTGGCAGGGGTGGCGACGAGCAGTACTTC. Translation gives CASSLVGRGGDEQYF. This chain connects TRBV7-9 to TRBJ2-7, with D possibly matching TRBD1 (6 bases). The CDR3 runs 15 residues. Between the trimmed V and J ends, which lost 1 base and 5 bases, there was a span of 15 bases. Germline lookup yields CDR1 SEHNR and CDR2 FQNEAQ (reference sequence). Filled out from reference TRBV7-9 and TRBJ2-7, the complete variable domain reads DTGVSQNPRHKITKRGQNVTFRCDPISEHNRLYWYRQTLGQGPEFLTYFQNEAQLEKSRLLSDRFSAERPKGSFSTLEIQRTEQGDSAMYLCASSLVGRGGDEQYFGPGTRLTVT.

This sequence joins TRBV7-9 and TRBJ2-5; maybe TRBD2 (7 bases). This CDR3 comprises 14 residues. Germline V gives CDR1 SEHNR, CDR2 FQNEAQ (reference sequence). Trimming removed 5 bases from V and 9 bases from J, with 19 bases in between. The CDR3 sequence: CASSRGGGRESQYF. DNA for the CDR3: TGTGCCAGCAGCAGGGGAGGGGGAAGGGAGTCCCAGTACTTC.

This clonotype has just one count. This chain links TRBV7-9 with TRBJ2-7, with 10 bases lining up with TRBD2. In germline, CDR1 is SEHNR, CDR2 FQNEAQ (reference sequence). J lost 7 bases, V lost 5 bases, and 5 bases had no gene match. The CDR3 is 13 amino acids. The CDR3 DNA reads TGTGCCAGCAGCCCTCTACTAGCGGGGGAGCAGTACTTC. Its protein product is CASSPLLAGEQYF.